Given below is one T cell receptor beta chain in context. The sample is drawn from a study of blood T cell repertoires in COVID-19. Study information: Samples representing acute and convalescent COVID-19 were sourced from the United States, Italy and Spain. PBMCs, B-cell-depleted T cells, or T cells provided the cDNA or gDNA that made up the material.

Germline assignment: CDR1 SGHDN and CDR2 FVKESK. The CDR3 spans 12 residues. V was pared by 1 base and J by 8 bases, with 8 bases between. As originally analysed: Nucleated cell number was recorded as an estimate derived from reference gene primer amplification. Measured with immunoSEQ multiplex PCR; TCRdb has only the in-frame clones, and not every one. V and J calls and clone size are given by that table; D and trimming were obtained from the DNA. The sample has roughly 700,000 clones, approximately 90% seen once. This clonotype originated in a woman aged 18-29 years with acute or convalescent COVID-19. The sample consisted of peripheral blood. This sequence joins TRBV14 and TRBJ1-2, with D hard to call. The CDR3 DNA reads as TGTGCCAGCAGCCAAGGATTGGGCGGCTACACCTTC. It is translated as CASSQGLGGYTF.